This is a list of T cell receptor beta chains from one sample in a study of beta chain features in type 1 diabetes. TCRdb keeps only in-frame clones here, not all; method: immunoSEQ multiplex PCR. The sample includes nearly 350,000 clones, 6.5% to 10% of them seen just once. The sample comprised central memory CD4+ T cells from blood. The source is a woman aged 18-29 years in good health. CDR3s include the opening cysteine and the closing phenylalanine or tryptophan. The order of the fields is D gene, V gene, CDR3 length, J gene, clone size, CDR3 protein, CDR3 DNA. D genes are given only for firm matches. Rows give clone size only sometimes, using once, few, many, or a class for an expanded clone.

TRBD1,TRBV6-5,14,TRBJ2-1,few,CASKRDRDFIEQFF,TGTGCCAGCAAACGGGACAGGGACTTCATTGAGCAGTTCTTC
-,TRBV11-2,15,TRBJ2-7,few,CASSLVRAATYEQYF,TGTGCCAGCAGCTTAGTCCGGGCAGCAACCTACGAGCAGTACTTC
-,TRBV6-1,18,TRBJ2-7,few,CASSEAGLNRIRAYEQYF,TGTGCCAGCAGTGAAGCGGGACTCAACCGAATAAGGGCCTACGAGCAGTACTTC
TRBD2,TRBV27,18,TRBJ2-3,few,CASSTSGAGGPHTDTQYF,TGTGCCAGCAGTACTTCAGGAGCGGGAGGGCCTCACACAGATACGCAGTATTTT
-,TRBV7-2,16,TRBJ2-5,few,CASSKRLAGQGETQYF,TGTGCCAGCAGCAAACGACTAGCGGGACAGGGGGAGACCCAGTACTTC
-,TRBV28,15,TRBJ1-3,few,CASSPHLGSGNTIYF,TGTGCCAGCAGTCCTCACCTAGGCTCTGGAAACACCATATATTTT
TRBD1,TRBV6-1,15,TRBJ2-5,few,CASSWKQGFQETQYF,TGTGCCAGCAGTTGGAAACAGGGGTTTCAAGAGACCCAGTACTTC
-,TRBV2,13,TRBJ2-7,few,CASRSRESYEQYF,TGTGCCAGCAGAAGCAGGGAGTCCTACGAGCAGTACTTC
TRBD1,TRBV29-1,15,TRBJ1-4,few,CSVGGRGTTNEKLFF,TGCAGCGTTGGCGGCAGGGGGACAACTAATGAAAAACTGTTTTTT
-,TRBV4-3,18,TRBJ1-4,few,CASSLSVTRTNHNEKLFF,TGCGCCAGCAGCCTCTCGGTAACCAGGACGAACCACAATGAAAAACTGTTTTTT
-,TRBV7-9,13,TRBJ1-2,few,CASSRDGYYGYTF,TGTGCCAGCAGCCGGGACGGATACTATGGCTACACCTTC
TRBD2,TRBV28,17,TRBJ2-2,-,CAISLRFSGRSSGELFF,TGTGCCATCAGTCTCCGGTTTAGCGGGAGATCTTCCGGGGAGCTGTTTTTT
-,TRBV5-6,13,TRBJ2-7,-,CASSPGLYYEQYF,TGTGCCAGCAGCCCGGGACTTTACTACGAGCAGTACTTC
-,TRBV20-1,10,TRBJ2-1,-,CSARGVEQFF,TGCAGTGCGAGGGGGGTAGAGCAGTTCTTC
-,TRBV25-1,14,TRBJ2-5,few,CASSDLTRQETQYF,TGTGCCAGCAGTGATCTAACCCGACAAGAGACCCAGTACTTC
-,TRBV15,13,TRBJ1-1,few,CATSQELNTEAFF,TGTGCCACCAGTCAGGAACTGAACACTGAAGCTTTCTTT
-,TRBV10-3,15,TRBJ1-1,-,CAISKTLTGNTEAFF,TGTGCCATCAGCAAGACACTGACGGGGAACACTGAAGCTTTCTTT
TRBD2,TRBV18,15,TRBJ2-7,-,CASSPAGGPLYEQYF,TGTGCCAGCTCACCAGCGGGAGGCCCCCTCTACGAGCAGTACTTC
-,TRBV7-9,13,TRBJ2-3,-,CASSRQMFGTQYF,TGCGCCAGCAGCCGCCAGATGTTCGGTACGCAGTATTTT
-,TRBV7-2,13,TRBJ1-4,-,CASSADGNEKLFF,TGTGCCAGCAGCGCGGACGGGAATGAAAAACTGTTTTTT
TRBD2,TRBV11-2,16,TRBJ2-5,-,CASSRGLAGVGETQYF,TGTGCCAGCAGCCGGGGACTAGCGGGAGTGGGGGAGACCCAGTACTTC
-,TRBV6-1,11,TRBJ2-3,few,CASSDADTQYF,TGTGCCAGCAGTGACGCGGATACGCAGTATTTT
-,TRBV7-9,14,TRBJ1-4,few,CASSLDSGREKLFF,TGTGCCAGCAGCCTAGACTCTGGACGGGAAAAACTGTTTTTT
TRBD1,TRBV29-1,13,TRBJ1-4,few,CSVGGTANEKLFF,TGCAGCGTTGGTGGGACAGCTAATGAAAAACTGTTTTTT
TRBD1,TRBV18,14,TRBJ1-2,few,CASTGDRQTNGYTF,TGTGCCAGCACGGGGGACAGACAAACGAATGGCTACACCTTC
-,TRBV5-4,15,TRBJ2-5,-,CASSLKSLGWETQYF,TGTGCCAGCAGCTTGAAGTCGCTGGGTTGGGAGACCCAGTACTTC
-,TRBV11-2,14,TRBJ2-6,many,CASSLTSGANVLTF,TGTGCCAGCAGCTTGACATCTGGGGCCAACGTCCTGACTTTC
-,TRBV18,15,TRBJ1-5,few,CASSPGQGAEQPQHF,TGTGCCAGCTCACCTGGGCAGGGTGCGGAACAGCCCCAGCATTTT
TRBD1,TRBV28,12,TRBJ1-2,-,CASTGTVYGYTF,TGTGCCTCGACAGGGACCGTCTATGGCTACACCTTC
-,TRBV6-6,13,TRBJ1-1,-,CASSYSRDMEAFF,TGTGCCAGCAGTTACTCGAGGGACATGGAAGCTTTCTTT
-,TRBV7-2,13,TRBJ2-2,few,CASSSRVSGELFF,TGTGCCAGCAGCTCCAGGGTATCCGGGGAGCTGTTTTTT
-,TRBV7-2,15,TRBJ2-2,-,CASSLLPLVSGELFF,TGTGCCAGCAGCCTCCTCCCACTAGTTTCCGGGGAGCTGTTTTTT
TRBD1,TRBV7-2,15,TRBJ2-7,few,CASRYRDREWYEQYF,TGTGCCAGCAGGTACCGGGACAGGGAATGGTACGAGCAGTACTTC
TRBD2,TRBV5-1,16,TRBJ2-3,-,CASSSTTSASTDTQYF,TGCGCCAGCAGCTCGACGACTAGCGCAAGCACAGATACGCAGTATTTT
-,TRBV21-1,13,TRBJ1-1,-,CASSIDETTEAFF,TGTGCCAGCAGCATTGACGAGACCACTGAAGCTTTCTTT
TRBD1,TRBV13,16,TRBJ1-1,few,CASSSGTGWKDTEAFF,TGTGCCAGCAGCTCCGGGACAGGGTGGAAGGACACTGAAGCTTTCTTT
TRBD1,TRBV29-1,13,TRBJ1-2,-,CSVVGRGLDGYTF,TGCAGCGTTGTTGGCAGGGGGCTGGATGGCTACACCTTC
-,TRBV5-5,18,TRBJ2-7,-,CASSLLGQGGFWSSEQYF,TGTGCCAGCAGCTTGCTGGGCCAGGGAGGTTTTTGGTCCAGTGAGCAGTACTTC
TRBD2,TRBV7-8,14,TRBJ2-7,few,CASSGTSGSHEQYF,TGTGCCAGCAGCGGGACTAGCGGGAGTCACGAGCAGTACTTC
-,TRBV9,14,TRBJ2-3,many,CASSVVPHPDTQYF,TGTGCCAGCAGCGTAGTGCCGCACCCAGATACGCAGTATTTT